The clone carrying this TCR beta chain was seen a handful of times. What it binds is not known. The record originates from a study of blood T cells in healthy people across ages. Study-level points and caveats: Long-lived donors carried more naive CD4+ cells and greater diversity than aged donors.

Then a second PCR, running about 6 to 11 cycles, was carried out with a sample-barcoded 5' primer and a J-beta primer mix. Every sample returned 2.5 million or more CDR3-containing paired-end reads. TCRdb redid the calling of the 5' RACE reads with MiXCR, one entry per CDR3 protein. This table has just under 750,000 distinct CDR3 sequences, 20% to 25% appearing once. The V and J ends lost 4 bases and 8 bases respectively, with 11 bases between them. This CDR3 comprises 13 residues. Total RNA, at least 5.5 micrograms per sample, came from PBMCs. The J gene is TRBJ2-2, the V gene TRBV12-3 or TRBV12-4; the D is unclear. Sequencing was carried out using blood. The sequence derives from a man between 65 and 79 years old in good health. DNA for the CDR3: TGTGCCAGCAGTTCTAGGGCTAGGGGGGAGCTGTTTTTT. Protein product: CASSSRARGELFF.